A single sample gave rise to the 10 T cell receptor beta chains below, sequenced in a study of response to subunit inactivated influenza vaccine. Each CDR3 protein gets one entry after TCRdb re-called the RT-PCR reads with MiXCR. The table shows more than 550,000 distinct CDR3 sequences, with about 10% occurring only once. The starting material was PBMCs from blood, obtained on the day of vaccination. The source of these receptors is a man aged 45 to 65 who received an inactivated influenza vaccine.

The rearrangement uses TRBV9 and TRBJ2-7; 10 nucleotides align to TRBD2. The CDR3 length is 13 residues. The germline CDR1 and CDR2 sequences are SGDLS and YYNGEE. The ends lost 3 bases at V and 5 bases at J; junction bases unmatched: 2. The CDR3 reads CASSDGTSDEQYF. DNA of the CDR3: TGTGCCAGCAGCGACGGGACTAGCGACGAGCAGTACTTC.

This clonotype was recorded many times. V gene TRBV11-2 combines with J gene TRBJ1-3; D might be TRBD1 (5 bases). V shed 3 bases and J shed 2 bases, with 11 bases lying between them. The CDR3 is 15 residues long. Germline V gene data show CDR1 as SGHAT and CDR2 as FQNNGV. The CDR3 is CASSFRGIPGNTIYF. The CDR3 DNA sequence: TGTGCCAGCAGCTTCCGGGGGATCCCTGGAAACACCATATATTTT. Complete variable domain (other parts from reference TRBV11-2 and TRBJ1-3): EAGVAQSPRYKIIEKRQSVAFWCNPISGHATLYWYQQILGQGPKLLIQFQNNGVVDDSQLPKDRFSAERLKGVDSTLKIQPAKLEDSAVYLCASSFRGIPGNTIYFGEGSWLTVV.

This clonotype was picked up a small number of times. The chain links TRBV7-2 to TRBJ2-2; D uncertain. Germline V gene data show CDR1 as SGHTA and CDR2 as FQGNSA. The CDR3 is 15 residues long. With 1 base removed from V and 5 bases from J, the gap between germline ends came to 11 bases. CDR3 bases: TGTGCCAGCAGCTTAGTACTCGGGTCTACCGGGGAGCTGTTTTTT. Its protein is CASSLVLGSTGELFF.

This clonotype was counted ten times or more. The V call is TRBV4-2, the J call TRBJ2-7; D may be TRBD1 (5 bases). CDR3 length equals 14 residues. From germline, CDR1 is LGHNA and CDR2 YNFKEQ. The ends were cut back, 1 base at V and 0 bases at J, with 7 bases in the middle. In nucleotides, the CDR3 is TGTGCCAGCAGCCAAGGACAGCGCTCCTACGAGCAGTACTTC. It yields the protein CASSQGQRSYEQYF.

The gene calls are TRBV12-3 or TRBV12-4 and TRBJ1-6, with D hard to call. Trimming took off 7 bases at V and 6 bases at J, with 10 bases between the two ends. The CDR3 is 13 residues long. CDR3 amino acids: CASNLHTNSPLHF. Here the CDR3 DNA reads TGTGCCAGCAATCTGCATACTAATTCACCCCTCCACTTT.

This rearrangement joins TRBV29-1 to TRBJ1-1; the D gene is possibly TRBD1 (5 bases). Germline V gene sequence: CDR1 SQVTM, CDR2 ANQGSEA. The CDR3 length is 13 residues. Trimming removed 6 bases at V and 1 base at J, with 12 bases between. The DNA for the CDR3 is TGCAGCGTGTCCGGGACGACGAACACTGAAGCTTTCTTT. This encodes CSVSGTTNTEAFF.

The CDR3 DNA is TGTGCCAGCAGCAGGGCTTTAGGCAGGGCGGAATACGAGCAGTACTTC. This codes for CASSRALGRAEYEQYF. The chain carries TRBV5-4 and TRBJ2-7; a possible D gene is TRBD1 (5 bases). The CDR3 spans 16 residues. Trimming shortened V by 4 bases and J by 4 bases, and 21 bases separated the two germline ends. Germline loops: CDR1 SGHNT, CDR2 YYREEE (reference sequence).

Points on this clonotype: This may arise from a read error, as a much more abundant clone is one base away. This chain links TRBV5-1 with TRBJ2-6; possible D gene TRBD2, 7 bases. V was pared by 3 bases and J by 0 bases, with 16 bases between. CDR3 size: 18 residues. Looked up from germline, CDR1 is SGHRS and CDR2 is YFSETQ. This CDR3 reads CASSSTGGLSSGANVLTF. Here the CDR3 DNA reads TGCGCCAGCAGCTCTACGGGGGGCCTGAGCTCTGGGGCCAACGTCCTGACTTTC.

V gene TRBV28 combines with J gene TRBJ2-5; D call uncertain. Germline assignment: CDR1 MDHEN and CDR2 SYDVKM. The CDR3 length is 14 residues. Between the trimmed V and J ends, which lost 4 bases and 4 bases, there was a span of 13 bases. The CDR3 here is CASSSPLIRETQYF. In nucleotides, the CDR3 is TGTGCCAGCAGTTCGCCTTTAATTCGAGAGACCCAGTACTTC.

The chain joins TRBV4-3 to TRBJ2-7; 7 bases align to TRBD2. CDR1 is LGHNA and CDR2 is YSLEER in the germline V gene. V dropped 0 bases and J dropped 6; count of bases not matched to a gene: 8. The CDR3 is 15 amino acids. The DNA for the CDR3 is TGCGCCAGCAGCCAAGATCCAATGTGGGGGGGCGAGCAGTACTTC. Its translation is CASSQDPMWGGEQYF.